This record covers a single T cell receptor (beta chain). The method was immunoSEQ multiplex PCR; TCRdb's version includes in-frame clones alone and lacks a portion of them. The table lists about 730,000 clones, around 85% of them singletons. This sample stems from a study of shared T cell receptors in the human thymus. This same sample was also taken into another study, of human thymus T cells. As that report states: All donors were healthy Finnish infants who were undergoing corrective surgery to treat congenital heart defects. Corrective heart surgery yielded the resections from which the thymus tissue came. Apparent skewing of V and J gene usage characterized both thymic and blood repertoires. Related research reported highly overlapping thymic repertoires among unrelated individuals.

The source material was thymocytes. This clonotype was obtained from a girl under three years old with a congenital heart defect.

CDR3 sequence: CASSYARAGGLYNEQFF. DNA of the CDR3: TGCGCCAGCAGCTACGCGCGAGCGGGGGGGCTCTACAATGAGCAGTTCTTC. The V call is TRBV5-1, the J call TRBJ2-1; 10 bases line up with TRBD2. The germline V gene encodes CDR1 SGHRS and CDR2 YFSETQ. The junction had 9 bases not matched to a gene; V was cut back by 3 bases and J by 3 bases. The CDR3 runs to 17 residues.